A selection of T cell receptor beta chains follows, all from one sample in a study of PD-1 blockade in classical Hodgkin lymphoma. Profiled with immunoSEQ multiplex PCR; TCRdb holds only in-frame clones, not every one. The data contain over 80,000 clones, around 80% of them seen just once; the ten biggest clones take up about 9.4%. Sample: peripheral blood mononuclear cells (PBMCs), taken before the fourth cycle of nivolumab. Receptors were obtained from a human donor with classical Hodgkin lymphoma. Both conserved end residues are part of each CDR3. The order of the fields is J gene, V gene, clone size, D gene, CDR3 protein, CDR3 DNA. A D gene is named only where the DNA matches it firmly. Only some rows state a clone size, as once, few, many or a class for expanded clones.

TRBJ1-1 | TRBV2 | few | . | CASGGGTEAFF | TGTGCCAGCGGGGGGGGGACTGAAGCTTTCTTT
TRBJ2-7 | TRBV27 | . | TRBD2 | CASSPGIAGYEQYF | TGTGCCAGCAGCCCCGGGATAGCGGGTTACGAGCAGTACTTC
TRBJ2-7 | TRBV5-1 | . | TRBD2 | CASSFSGTSLFGEQYF | TGCGCCAGCAGCTTCTCCGGGACTAGTCTTTTTGGCGAGCAGTACTTC
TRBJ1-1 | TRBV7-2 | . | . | CASSSGPRVQAFF | TGTGCCAGCAGCTCGGGACCCCGGGTACAAGCTTTCTTT
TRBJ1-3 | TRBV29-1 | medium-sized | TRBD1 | CRLPGQNSGNTIYF | TGCAGGTTACCGGGACAGAACTCTGGAAACACCATATATTTT
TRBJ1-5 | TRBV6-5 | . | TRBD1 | CASTAQGANNQPQHF | TGTGCCAGCACCGCACAGGGGGCTAACAATCAGCCCCAGCATTTT
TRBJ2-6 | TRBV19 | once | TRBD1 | CASSTSTGKAGANVLTF | TGTGCCAGTAGTACATCGACAGGGAAGGCTGGGGCCAACGTCCTGACTTTC
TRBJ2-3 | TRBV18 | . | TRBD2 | CASRLAGATDTQYF | TGTGCCAGTCGACTAGCGGGAGCCACAGATACGCAGTATTTT
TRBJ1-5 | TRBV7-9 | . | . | CASSPSFPYSNQPQHF | TGTGCCAGCAGCCCTTCGTTCCCTTATAGCAATCAGCCCCAGCATTTT
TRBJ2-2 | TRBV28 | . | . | CASSLTAGGSSHGELFF | TGTGCCAGCAGTTTGACTGCAGGTGGCTCCAGCCACGGGGAGCTGTTTTTT
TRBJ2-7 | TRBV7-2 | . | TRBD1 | CASSLPDRDTYEQYF | TGTGCCAGCAGCCTACCAGACAGGGACACCTACGAGCAGTACTTC
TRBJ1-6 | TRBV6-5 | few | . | CASSYWASGDSPLHF | TGTGCCAGCAGTTATTGGGCCTCAGGAGATTCACCCCTCCACTTT
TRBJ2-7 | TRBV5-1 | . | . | CASSLIPGDTYEQYF | TGCGCCAGCAGCTTGATACCAGGGGACACCTACGAGCAGTACTTC
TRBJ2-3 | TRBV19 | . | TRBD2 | CASSSGGAKDTQYF | TGTGCCAGTAGTAGCGGGGGGGCGAAAGATACGCAGTATTTT
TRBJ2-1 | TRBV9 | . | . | CASSVGGRALQHEQFF | TGTGCCAGCAGCGTCGGGGGCCGGGCCCTACAGCATGAGCAGTTCTTC
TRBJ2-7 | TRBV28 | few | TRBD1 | CASSSHEGASYEQYF | TGTGCCAGCAGTTCCCATGAGGGGGCATCGTACGAGCAGTACTTC
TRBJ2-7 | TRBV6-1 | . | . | CASSRNLQYEQYF | TGTGCCAGCAGCCGAAATCTACAATACGAGCAGTACTTC
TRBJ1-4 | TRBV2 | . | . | CASSRDQQTPNEKLFF | TGTGCCAGCAGTCGGGACCAACAAACTCCAAATGAAAAACTGTTTTTT
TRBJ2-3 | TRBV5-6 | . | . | CASSSWVVSTDTQYF | TGTGCCAGCAGCTCGTGGGTAGTAAGCACAGATACGCAGTATTTT
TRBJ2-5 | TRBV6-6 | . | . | CASSGHGVQETQYF | TGTGCCAGCAGTGGACACGGGGTCCAAGAGACCCAGTACTTC
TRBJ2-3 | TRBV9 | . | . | CASSVGGTSYTDTQYF | TGTGCCAGCAGCGTAGGAGGGACCTCCTACACAGATACGCAGTATTTT
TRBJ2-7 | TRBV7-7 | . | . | CASSLGADGSYEQYF | TGTGCCAGCAGCTTAGGTGCGGACGGTTCCTACGAGCAGTACTTC
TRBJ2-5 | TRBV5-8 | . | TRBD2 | CASSLGLAETQYF | TGTGCCAGCAGCTTGGGACTAGCGGAGACCCAGTACTTC
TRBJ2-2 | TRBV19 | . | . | CASSRKGAGELFF | TGTGCCAGTAGTAGGAAGGGGGCCGGGGAGCTGTTTTTT
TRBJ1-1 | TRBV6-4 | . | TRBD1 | CASSDLRGHTEAFF | TGTGCCAGCAGTGATCTCAGGGGGCATACTGAAGCTTTCTTT
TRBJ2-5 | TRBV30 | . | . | CAWSVRTVQETQYF | TGTGCCTGGAGTGTACGAACAGTTCAAGAGACCCAGTACTTC
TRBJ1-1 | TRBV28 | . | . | CAILLGRTTEAFF | TGTGCCATCCTCCTTGGGCGGACCACTGAAGCTTTCTTT
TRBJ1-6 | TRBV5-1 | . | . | CASSLGTNSPLHF | TGCGCCAGCAGCTTGGGGACAAATTCACCCCTCCACTTT
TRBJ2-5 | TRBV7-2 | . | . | CASSLAPGPETQYF | TGTGCCAGCAGCTTAGCGCCTGGGCCAGAGACCCAGTACTTC
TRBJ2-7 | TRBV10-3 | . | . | CAISEIIYEQYF | TGTGCCATCAGTGAGATCATCTACGAGCAGTACTTC
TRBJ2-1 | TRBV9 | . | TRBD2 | CASGPSLSGSNEQFF | TGTGCCAGCGGCCCCTCCCTTAGCGGGAGCAATGAGCAGTTCTTC
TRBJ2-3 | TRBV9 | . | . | CASSVGGLSDTQYF | TGTGCCAGCAGCGTAGGGGGGCTCTCAGATACGCAGTATTTT
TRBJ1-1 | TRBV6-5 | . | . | CASSAERTEAFF | TGTGCCAGCAGTGCAGAGAGGACTGAAGCTTTCTTT
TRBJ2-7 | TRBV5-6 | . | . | CASSLTGYEQYF | TGTGCCAGCAGCTTGACAGGGTACGAGCAGTACTTC
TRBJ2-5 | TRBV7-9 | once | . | CASSSVGRRQETQYF | TGTGCCAGCAGCTCGGTGGGACGGAGGCAAGAGACCCAGTACTTC
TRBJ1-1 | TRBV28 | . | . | CASSLGVGAEAFF | TGTGCCAGCAGTTTAGGGGTCGGGGCTGAAGCTTTCTTT
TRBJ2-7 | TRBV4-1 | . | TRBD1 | CASSRTDRDSYEQYF | TGCGCCAGCAGCCGAACCGACAGGGACTCCTACGAGCAGTACTTC
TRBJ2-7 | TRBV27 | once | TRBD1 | CASSSGQGSTYEQYF | TGTGCCAGCAGTTCAGGACAGGGGAGTACCTACGAGCAGTACTTC
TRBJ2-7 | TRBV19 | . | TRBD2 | CASSIGASGYYEQYF | TGTGCCAGTAGTATAGGCGCTAGCGGCTACTACGAGCAGTACTTC
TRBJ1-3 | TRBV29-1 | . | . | CSARDSGNTIYF | TGCAGCGCGCGGGACTCTGGAAACACCATATATTTT
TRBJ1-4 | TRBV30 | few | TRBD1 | CAWTGGEKLFF | TGTGCCTGGACAGGGGGAGAAAAACTGTTTTTT
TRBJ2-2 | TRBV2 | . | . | CASTVNGGRINTGELFF | TGTGCCAGCACCGTAAATGGGGGCAGGATAAACACCGGGGAGCTGTTTTTT
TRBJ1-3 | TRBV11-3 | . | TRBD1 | CASSSGQGLDTIYF | TGTGCCAGCAGCTCTGGACAGGGGCTGGACACCATATATTTT
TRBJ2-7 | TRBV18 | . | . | CASSPGRISYEQYF | TGTGCCAGCTCACCGGGACGGATCTCCTACGAGCAGTACTTC
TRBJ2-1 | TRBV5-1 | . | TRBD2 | CASSLFLAGGRDEQFF | TGCGCCAGCAGCTTGTTCCTAGCGGGAGGGCGGGATGAGCAGTTCTTC
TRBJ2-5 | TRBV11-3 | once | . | CASSRDGGQETQYF | TGTGCCAGCAGCCGAGACGGGGGCCAAGAGACCCAGTACTTC
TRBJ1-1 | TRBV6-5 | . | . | CASSYSAGGGTEAFF | TGTGCCAGCAGTTACTCGGCGGGTGGAGGCACTGAAGCTTTCTTT
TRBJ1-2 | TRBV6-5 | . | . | CASSGTTIANYGYTF | TGTGCCAGCAGTGGGACTACTATCGCTAACTATGGCTACACCTTC
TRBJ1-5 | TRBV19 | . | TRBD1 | CASSIEIRDSYNQPQHF | TGTGCCAGTAGTATAGAAATTAGGGACAGCTACAATCAGCCCCAGCATTTT
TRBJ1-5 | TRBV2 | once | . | CASSEDRVGNQPQHF | TGTGCCAGCAGTGAAGACAGGGTGGGGAATCAGCCCCAGCATTTT
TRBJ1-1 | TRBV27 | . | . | CASKRGTENTEAFF | TGTGCCAGTAAACGAGGCACGGAGAACACTGAAGCTTTCTTT
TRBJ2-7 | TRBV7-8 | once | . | CASSLEQGYEQYF | TGTGCCAGCAGCTTAGAGCAGGGTTACGAGCAGTACTTC
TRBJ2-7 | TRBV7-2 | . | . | CASSLARARGYEQYF | TGTGCCAGCAGCTTAGCGCGTGCCAGGGGCTACGAGCAGTACTTC
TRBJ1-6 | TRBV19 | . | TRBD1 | CASSIRGTGWGSPLHF | TGTGCCAGTAGTATACGAGGGACAGGATGGGGTTCACCCCTCCACTTT
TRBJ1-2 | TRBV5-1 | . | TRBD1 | CASRRDRGHRGYGYTF | TGCGCCAGCAGAAGGGACAGGGGGCATCGAGGGTATGGCTACACCTTC